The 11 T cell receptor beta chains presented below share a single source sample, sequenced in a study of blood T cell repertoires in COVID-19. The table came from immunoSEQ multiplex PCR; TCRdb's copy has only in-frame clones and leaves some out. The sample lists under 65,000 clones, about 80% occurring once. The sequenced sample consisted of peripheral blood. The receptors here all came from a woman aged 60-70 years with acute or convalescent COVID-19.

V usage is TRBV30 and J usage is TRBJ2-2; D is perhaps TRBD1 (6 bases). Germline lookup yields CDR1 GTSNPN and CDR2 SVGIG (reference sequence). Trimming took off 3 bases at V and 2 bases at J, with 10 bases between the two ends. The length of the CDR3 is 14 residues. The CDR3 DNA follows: TGTGCCTGGAGCCGGACAGCTAACACCGGGGAGCTGTTTTTT. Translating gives CAWSRTANTGELFF.

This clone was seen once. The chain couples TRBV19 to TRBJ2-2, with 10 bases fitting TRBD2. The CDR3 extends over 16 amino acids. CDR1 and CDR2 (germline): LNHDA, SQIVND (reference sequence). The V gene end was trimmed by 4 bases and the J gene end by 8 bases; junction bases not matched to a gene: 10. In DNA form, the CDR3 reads TGTGCCAGTAGTAAGCTAGCGGGGGCAGTAGAGGGGGAGCTGTTTTTT. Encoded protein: CASSKLAGAVEGELFF.

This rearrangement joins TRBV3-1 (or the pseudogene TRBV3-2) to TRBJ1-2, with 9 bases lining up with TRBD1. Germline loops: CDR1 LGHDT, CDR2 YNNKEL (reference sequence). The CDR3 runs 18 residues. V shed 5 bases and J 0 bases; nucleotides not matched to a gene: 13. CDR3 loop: CASSVLGDRAKPNYGYTF. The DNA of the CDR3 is TGTGCCAGCAGCGTTCTGGGGGACAGGGCGAAACCTAACTATGGCTACACCTTC.

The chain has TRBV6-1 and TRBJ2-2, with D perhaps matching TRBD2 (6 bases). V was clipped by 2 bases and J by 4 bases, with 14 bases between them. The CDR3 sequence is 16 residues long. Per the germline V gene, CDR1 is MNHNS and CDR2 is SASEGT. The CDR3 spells CASSEWGLTGTGELFF. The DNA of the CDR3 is TGTGCCAGCAGTGAATGGGGACTCACGGGCACCGGGGAGCTGTTTTTT.

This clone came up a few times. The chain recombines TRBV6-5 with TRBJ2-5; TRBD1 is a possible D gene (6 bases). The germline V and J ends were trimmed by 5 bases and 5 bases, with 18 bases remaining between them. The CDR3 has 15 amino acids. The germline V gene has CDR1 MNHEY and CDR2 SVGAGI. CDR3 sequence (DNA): TGTGCCAGCAGTCCCACTTTGGGGGCGGGTGAGACCCAGTACTTC. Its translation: CASSPTLGAGETQYF.

The CDR3 sequence is CSADSNEQFF. The CDR3 DNA sequence: TGCAGTGCTGACAGCAATGAGCAGTTCTTC. The chain combines TRBV20-1 with TRBJ2-1; tentative D call: TRBD1 (5 bases). V lost 5 bases to trimming and J lost 6 bases, with 5 bases between them. CDR1 is DFQATT, CDR2 SNEGSKA, per germline (reference sequence). CDR3 length equals 10 residues.

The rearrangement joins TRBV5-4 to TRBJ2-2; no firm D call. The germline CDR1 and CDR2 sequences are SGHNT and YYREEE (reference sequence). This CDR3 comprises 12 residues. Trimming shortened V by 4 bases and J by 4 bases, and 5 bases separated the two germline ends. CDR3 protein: CASSPGTGELFF. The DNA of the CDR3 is TGTGCCAGCAGCCCGGGCACCGGGGAGCTGTTTTTT.

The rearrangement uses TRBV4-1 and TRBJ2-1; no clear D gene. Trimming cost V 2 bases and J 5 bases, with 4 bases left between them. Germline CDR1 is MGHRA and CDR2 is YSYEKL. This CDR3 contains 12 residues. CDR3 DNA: TGCGCCAGCAGCCAAATTAACAATGAGCAGTTCTTC. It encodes CASSQINNEQFF.

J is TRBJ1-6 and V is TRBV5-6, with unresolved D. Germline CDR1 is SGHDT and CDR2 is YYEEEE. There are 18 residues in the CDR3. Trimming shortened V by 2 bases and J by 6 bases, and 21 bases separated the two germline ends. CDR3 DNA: TGTGCCAGCAGCTTCTCTATGCAGGCCCATACTTCTAATTCACCCCTCCACTTT. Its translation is CASSFSMQAHTSNSPLHF.

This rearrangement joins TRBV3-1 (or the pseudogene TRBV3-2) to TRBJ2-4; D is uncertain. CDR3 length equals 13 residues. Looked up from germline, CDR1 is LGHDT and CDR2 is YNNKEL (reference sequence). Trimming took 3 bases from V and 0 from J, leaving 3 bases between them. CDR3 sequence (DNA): TGTGCCAGCAGCCAGGCAGCCAAAAACATTCAGTACTTC. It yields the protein CASSQAAKNIQYF.

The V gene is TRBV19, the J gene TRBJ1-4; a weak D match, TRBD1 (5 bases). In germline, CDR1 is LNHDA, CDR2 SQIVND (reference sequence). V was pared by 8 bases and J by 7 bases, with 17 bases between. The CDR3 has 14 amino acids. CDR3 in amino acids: CASGKRGLGEKLFF. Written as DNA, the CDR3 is TGTGCCAGTGGGAAGAGGGGACTGGGTGAAAAACTGTTTTTT.